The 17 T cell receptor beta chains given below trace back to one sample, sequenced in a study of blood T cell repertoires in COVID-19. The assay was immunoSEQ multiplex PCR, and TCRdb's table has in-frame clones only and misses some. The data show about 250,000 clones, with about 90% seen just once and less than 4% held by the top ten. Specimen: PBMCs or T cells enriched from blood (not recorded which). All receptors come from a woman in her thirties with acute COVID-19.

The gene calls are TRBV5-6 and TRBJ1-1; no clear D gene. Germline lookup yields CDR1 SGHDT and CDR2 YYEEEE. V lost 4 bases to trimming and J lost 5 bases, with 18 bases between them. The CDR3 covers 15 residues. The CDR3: CASSPEGRGVTEAFF. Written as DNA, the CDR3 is TGTGCCAGCAGCCCGGAGGGCCGCGGCGTTACTGAAGCTTTCTTT.

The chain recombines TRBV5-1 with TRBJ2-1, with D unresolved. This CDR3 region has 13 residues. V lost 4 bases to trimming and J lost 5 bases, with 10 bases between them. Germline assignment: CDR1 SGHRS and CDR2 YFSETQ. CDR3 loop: CASSTDTDNEQFF. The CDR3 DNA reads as TGCGCCAGCAGCACCGACACCGACAATGAGCAGTTCTTC.

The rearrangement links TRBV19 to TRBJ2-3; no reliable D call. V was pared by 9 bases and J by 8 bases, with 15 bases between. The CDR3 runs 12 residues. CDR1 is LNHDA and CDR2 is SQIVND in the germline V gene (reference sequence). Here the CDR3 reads CARKDPHSTQYF. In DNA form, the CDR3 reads TGTGCCAGGAAAGACCCCCACAGTACGCAGTATTTT. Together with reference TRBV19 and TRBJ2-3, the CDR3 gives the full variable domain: DGGITQSPKYLFRKEGQNVTLSCEQNLNHDAMYWYRQDPGQGLRLIYYSQIVNDFQKGDIAEGYSVSREKKESFPLTVTSAQKNPTAFYLCARKDPHSTQYFGPGTRLTVL.

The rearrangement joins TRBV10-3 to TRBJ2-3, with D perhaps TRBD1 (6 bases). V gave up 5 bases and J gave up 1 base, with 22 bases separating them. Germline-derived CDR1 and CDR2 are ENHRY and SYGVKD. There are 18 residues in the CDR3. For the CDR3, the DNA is TGTGCCATCAGTCAAGCTGCACAGGGTTTTATGGGCACAGATACGCAGTATTTT. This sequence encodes CAISQAAQGFMGTDTQYF.

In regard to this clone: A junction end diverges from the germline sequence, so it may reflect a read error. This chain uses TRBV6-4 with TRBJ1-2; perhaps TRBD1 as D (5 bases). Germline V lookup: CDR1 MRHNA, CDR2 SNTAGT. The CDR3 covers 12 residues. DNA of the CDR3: TGTGCCAGCAGTGACTCGACGGGGGGATTCTTCTTC. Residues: CASSDSTGGFFF.

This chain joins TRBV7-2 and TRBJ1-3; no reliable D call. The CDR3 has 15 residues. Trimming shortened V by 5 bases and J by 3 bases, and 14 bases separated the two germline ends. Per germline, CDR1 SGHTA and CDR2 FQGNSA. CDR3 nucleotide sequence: TGTGCCAGCAGCCCCATAGCCGGGAATGGAAACACCATATATTTT. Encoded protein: CASSPIAGNGNTIYF.

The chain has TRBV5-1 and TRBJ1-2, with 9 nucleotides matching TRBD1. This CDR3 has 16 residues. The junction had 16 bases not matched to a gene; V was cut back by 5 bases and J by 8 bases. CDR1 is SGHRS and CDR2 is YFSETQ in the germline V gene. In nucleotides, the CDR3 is TGCGCCAGCAGTACTGATCCGGGACAGGGTCGGGGAGGCTACACCTTC. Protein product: CASSTDPGQGRGGYTF.

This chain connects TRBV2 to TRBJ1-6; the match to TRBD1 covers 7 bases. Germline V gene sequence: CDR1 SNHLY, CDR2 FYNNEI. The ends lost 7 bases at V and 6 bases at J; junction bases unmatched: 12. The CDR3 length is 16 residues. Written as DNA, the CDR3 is TGTGCCAGCACCGACCCGGGACAGATCGGTAATTCACCCCTCCACTTT. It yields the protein CASTDPGQIGNSPLHF.

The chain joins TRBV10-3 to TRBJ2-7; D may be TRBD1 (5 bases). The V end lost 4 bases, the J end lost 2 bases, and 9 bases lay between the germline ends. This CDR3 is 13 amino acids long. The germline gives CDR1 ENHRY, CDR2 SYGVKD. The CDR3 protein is CAISVREAYEQYF. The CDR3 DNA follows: TGTGCCATCAGTGTCAGGGAAGCCTACGAGCAGTACTTC.

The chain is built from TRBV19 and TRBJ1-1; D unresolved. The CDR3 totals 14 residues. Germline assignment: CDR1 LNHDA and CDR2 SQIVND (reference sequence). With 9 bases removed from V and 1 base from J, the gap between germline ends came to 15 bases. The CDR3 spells CASNRPGGNTEAFF. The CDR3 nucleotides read TGTGCCAGCAACCGACCGGGAGGGAACACTGAAGCTTTCTTT.

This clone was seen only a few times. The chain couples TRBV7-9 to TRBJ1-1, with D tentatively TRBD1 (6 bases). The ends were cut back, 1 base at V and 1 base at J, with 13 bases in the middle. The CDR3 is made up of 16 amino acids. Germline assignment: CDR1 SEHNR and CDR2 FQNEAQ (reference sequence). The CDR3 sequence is CASSLVIGGENTEAFF. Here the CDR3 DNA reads TGTGCCAGCAGCTTAGTGATAGGGGGTGAGAACACTGAAGCTTTCTTT.

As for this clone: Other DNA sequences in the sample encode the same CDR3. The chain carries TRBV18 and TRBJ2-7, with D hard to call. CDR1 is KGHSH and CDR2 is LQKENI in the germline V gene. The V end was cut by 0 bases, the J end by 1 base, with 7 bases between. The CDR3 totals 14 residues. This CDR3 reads CASSPPGASYEQYF. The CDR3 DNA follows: TGTGCCAGCTCACCACCGGGCGCATCCTACGAGCAGTACTTC.

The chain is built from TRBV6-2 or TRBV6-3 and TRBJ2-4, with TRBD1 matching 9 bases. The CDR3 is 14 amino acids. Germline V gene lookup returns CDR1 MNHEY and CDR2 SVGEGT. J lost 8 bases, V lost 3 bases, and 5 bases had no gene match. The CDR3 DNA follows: TGTGCCAGCAGTTATACAGGGGGCGCGGACATTCAGTACTTC. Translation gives CASSYTGGADIQYF.

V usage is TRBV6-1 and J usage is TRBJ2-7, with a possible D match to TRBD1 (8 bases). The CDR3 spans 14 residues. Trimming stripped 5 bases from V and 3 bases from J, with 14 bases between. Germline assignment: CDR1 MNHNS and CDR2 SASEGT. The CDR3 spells CASSYYRGGYEQYF. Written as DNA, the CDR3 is TGTGCCAGCAGTTATTACAGGGGGGGCTACGAGCAGTACTTC.

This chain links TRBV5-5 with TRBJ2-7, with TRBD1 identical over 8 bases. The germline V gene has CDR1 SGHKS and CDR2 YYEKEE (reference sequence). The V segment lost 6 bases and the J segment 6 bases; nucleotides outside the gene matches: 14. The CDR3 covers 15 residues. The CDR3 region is CASTGQGTGRSEQYF. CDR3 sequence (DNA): TGTGCCAGCACCGGGCAGGGGACAGGTCGCTCCGAGCAGTACTTC.

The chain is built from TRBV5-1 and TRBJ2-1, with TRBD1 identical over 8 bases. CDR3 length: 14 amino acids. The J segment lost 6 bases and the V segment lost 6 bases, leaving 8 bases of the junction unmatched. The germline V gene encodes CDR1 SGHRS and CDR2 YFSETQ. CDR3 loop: CASNRGQGSNEQFF. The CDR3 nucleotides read TGCGCCAGCAACCGCGGACAGGGCTCCAATGAGCAGTTCTTC.

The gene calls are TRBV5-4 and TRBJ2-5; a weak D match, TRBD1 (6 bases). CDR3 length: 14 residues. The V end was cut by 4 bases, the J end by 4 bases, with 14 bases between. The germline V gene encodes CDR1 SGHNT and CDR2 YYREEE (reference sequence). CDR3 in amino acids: CASSPHTGRETQYF. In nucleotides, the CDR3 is TGTGCCAGCAGCCCACATACAGGGAGAGAGACCCAGTACTTC.